Following are 10 T cell receptor beta chains from one sample sequenced in a study of radiation and T cells in renal cell carcinoma. Method: immunoSEQ multiplex PCR; TCRdb's copy keeps in-frame clones and lacks some. The sample has about 22,000 clones, 60% to 80% seen once. Regarding time point: baseline pretreatment blood. Treatment denoted: 15 Gy SBRT to primary tumor, nephrectomy 4 weeks later. Sequenced here: blood, sampled from a patient whose treatment included radiotherapy and nephrectomy. These receptors all stem from a man aged 60-69 years with renal cell carcinoma.

This clone was seen a handful of times. The V call is TRBV19, the J call TRBJ2-3; D is uncertain. The CDR3 consists of 15 residues. From germline, CDR1 is LNHDA and CDR2 SQIVND (reference sequence). V lost 5 bases to trimming and J lost 7 bases, with 19 bases between them. The chain's CDR3 is CASSPEFVRKNTQYF. The CDR3 DNA sequence: TGTGCCAGTAGTCCGGAGTTCGTCCGCAAAAATACGCAGTATTTT.

The V and J genes are TRBV7-3 and TRBJ1-3, with D uncertain. The CDR3 loop spans 21 amino acids. V shed 4 bases and J shed 1 base, with 29 bases lying between them. Germline loops: CDR1 SGHTA, CDR2 FQGTGA. The CDR3: CASSSKKTAGKLPTSGNTIYF. CDR3 DNA: TGTGCCAGCAGCTCAAAAAAGACGGCAGGAAAGTTACCGACTTCTGGAAACACCATATATTTT.

The genes are TRBV2 and TRBJ1-1; 9 positions agree with TRBD1. J gave up 1 base and V 6 bases, and 0 bases lay outside the gene matches. There are 13 residues in the CDR3. The germline CDR1 and CDR2 sequences are SNHLY and FYNNEI. The CDR3 bases are TGTGCCAGCAGGGGACAGGGGAACACTGAAGCTTTCTTT. Amino acids: CASRGQGNTEAFF. The variable domain in full, with the rest retrieved from reference TRBV2 and TRBJ1-1, is EPEVTQTPSHQVTQMGQEVILRCVPISNHLYFYWYRQILGQKVEFLVSFYNNEISEKSEIFDDQFSVERPDGSNFTLKIRSTKLEDSAMYFCASRGQGNTEAFFGQGTRLTVV.

This rearrangement joins TRBV7-8 to TRBJ2-2, with D possibly TRBD1 on 6 matching bases. Trimming pared 5 bases from V and 5 bases from J, leaving 12 bases between. The CDR3 is 14 amino acids. Germline assignment: CDR1 SGHVS and CDR2 FQNEAQ. The DNA of the CDR3 is TGTGCCAGCAGCCCCAGGGGTTCGACCGGGGAGCTGTTTTTT. Translated, it gives CASSPRGSTGELFF.

The chain links TRBV7-9 to TRBJ1-2; D unclear. Germline V gives CDR1 SEHNR, CDR2 FQNEAQ (reference sequence). The CDR3 is 11 residues long. V was trimmed by 5 bases and J by 12 bases, leaving 13 bases between them. The chain's CDR3 is CASSLEEDHTF. CDR3 in DNA: TGTGCCAGCAGCCTGGAAGAGGACCACACCTTC.

This clone is medium-sized (0.01 to 0.1%) in the sample. This chain connects TRBV10-3 to TRBJ1-4; D is uncertain. Trimming took off 1 base at V and 7 bases at J, with 13 bases between the two ends. CDR1 is ENHRY and CDR2 is SYGVKD in the germline V gene. CDR3 length: 15 residues. This CDR3 reads CAISELAGRAEKLFF. CDR3 DNA: TGTGCCATCAGTGAGTTGGCGGGTCGCGCTGAAAAACTGTTTTTT.

This clone was seen more than once but under ten times. V gene TRBV29-1 combines with J gene TRBJ1-2; no reliable D call. Germline CDR1 and CDR2: SQVTM and ANQGSEA. V was clipped by 6 bases and J by 5 bases, with 10 bases between them. The length of the CDR3 is 11 residues. The CDR3 is CSVGGIYGYTF. Here the CDR3 DNA reads TGCAGCGTCGGCGGGATATATGGCTACACCTTC.

This clone was found many times. V usage is TRBV15 and J usage is TRBJ1-1, with D perhaps matching TRBD1 (5 bases). Germline V gene data show CDR1 as LNHNV and CDR2 as YYDKDF (reference sequence). The CDR3 consists of 19 residues. V was trimmed by 0 bases and J by 0 bases, leaving 20 bases between them. The CDR3 region has the DNA TGTGCCACCAGCAGAGATCTGGAGGGGCGAATCCTTATGAACACTGAAGCTTTCTTT. Protein product: CATSRDLEGRILMNTEAFF.

J is TRBJ2-7 and V is TRBV2; D is possibly TRBD2 (6 bases). CDR1 and CDR2 (germline): SNHLY, FYNNEI. Trimming left V 8 bases short and J 4 bases short, with 21 bases between. The CDR3 consists of 15 residues. The chain's CDR3 is CASGSQGGVRYEQYF. CDR3 sequence (DNA): TGTGCCAGCGGGTCGCAGGGAGGCGTCCGATACGAGCAGTACTTC.

On this clone itself: This CDR3 is also generated by other DNA sequences in the sample. This sequence joins TRBV5-1 and TRBJ2-3; 8 bases line up with TRBD2. CDR3 length: 16 amino acids. The V gene's germline CDR1 is SGHRS and CDR2 YFSETQ. V was pared by 1 base and J by 4 bases, with 8 bases of the junction left unmatched. CDR3 in DNA: TGCGCCAGCAGCTTGACCGGGAGGGCTGCGTCAGATACGCAGTATTTT. It is translated as CASSLTGRAASDTQYF. Complete variable domain (other parts from reference TRBV5-1 and TRBJ2-3): KAGVTQTPRYLIKTRGQQVTLSCSPISGHRSVSWYQQTPGQGLQFLFEYFSETQRNKGNFPGRFSGRQFSNSRSEMNVSTLELGDSALYLCASSLTGRAASDTQYFGPGTRLTVL.